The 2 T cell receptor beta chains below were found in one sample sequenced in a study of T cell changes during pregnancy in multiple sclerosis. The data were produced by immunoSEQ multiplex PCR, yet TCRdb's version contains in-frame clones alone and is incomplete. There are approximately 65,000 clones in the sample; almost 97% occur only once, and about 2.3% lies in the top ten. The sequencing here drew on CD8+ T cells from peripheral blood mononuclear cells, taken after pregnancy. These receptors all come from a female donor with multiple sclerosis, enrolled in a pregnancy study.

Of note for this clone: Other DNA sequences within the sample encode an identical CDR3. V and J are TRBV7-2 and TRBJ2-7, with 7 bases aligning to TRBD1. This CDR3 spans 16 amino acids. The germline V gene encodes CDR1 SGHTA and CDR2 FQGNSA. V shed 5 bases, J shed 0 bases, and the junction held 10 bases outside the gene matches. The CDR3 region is CASSLWWTGSSYEQYF. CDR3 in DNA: TGTGCCAGCAGCCTGTGGTGGACAGGAAGCTCCTACGAGCAGTACTTC.

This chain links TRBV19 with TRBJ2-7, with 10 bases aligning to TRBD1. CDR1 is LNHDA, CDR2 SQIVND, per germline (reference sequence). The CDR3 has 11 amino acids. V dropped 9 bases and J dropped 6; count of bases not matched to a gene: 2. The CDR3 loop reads CASGTGAEQYF. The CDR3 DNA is TGTGCCAGCGGGACAGGGGCCGAGCAGTACTTC.